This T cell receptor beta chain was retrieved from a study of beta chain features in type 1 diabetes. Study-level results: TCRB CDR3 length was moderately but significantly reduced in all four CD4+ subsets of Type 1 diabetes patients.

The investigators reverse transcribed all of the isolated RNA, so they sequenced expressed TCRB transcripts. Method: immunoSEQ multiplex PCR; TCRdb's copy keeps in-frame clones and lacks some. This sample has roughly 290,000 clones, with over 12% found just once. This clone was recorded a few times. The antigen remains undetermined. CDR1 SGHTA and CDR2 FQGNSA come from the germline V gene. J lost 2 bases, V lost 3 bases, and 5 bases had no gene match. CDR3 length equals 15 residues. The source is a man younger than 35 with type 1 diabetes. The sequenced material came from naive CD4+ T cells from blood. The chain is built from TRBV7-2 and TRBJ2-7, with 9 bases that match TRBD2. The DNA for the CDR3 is TGTGCCAGCAGCTTGCGCGGGGGGGATCCCTACGAGCAGTACTTC. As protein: CASSLRGGDPYEQYF. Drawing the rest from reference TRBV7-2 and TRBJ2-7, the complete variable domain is GAGVSQSPSNKVTEKGKDVELRCDPISGHTALYWYRQSLGQGLEFLIYFQGNSAPDKSGLPSDRFSAERTGGSVSTLTIQRTQQEDSAVYLCASSLRGGDPYEQYFGPGTRLTVT.